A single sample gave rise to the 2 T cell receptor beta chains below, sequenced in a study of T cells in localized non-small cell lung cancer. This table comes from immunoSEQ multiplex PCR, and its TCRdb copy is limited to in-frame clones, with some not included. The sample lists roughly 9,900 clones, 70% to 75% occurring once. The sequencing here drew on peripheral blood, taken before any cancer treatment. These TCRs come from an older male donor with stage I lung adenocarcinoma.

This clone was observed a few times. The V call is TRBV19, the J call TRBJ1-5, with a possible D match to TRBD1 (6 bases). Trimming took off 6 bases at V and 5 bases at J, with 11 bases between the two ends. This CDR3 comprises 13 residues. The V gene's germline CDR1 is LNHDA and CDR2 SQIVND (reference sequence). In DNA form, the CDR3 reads TGTGCCAGTAGCAGGGACATCGATCAGCCCCAGCATTTT. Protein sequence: CASSRDIDQPQHF.

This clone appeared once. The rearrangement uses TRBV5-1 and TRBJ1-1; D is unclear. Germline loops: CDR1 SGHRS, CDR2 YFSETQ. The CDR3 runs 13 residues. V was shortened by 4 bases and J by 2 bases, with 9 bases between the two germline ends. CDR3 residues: CASSLRANTEAFF. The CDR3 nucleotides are TGCGCCAGCAGCCTCAGAGCCAACACTGAAGCTTTCTTT.